A single T cell receptor beta chain is shown here with its context. Antigen specificity is unknown. The source of the sample is a study of cytomegalovirus exposure and HLA in healthy donors. The study, taken as a whole, reports: Reported results showed that the classifier diagnosed cytomegalovirus status with high specificity and sensitivity. By HLA locus, TCR association rates varied in a later analysis, with DRB1 showing the most and HLA-C the fewest. Presence/absence analyses treated sequencing depth as roughly uniform across donors.

Vbeta (60) and Jbeta (13) primers were used in the PCR. Only in-frame clones appear in the TCRdb table, and some are missing; sequencing was by immunoSEQ multiplex PCR. The sample contains about 120,000 clones, 70% to 75% of which appear only once. Germline lookup yields CDR1 MDHEN and CDR2 SYDVKM. J gave up 5 bases and V 6 bases, and 8 bases lay outside the gene matches. The CDR3 sequence is 15 residues long. The TCR comes from a woman aged 18-35 years in good health and CMV-seronegative. Sequencing input: PBMCs. V gene TRBV28 combines with J gene TRBJ1-4; 8 bases are shared with TRBD1. The CDR3 DNA reads TGTGCCAGCAGCGCGACAGGGGCCTCGAATGAAAAACTGTTTTTT. Encoded protein: CASSATGASNEKLFF.